Reported below is one T cell receptor beta chain. Its target is not known. Researchers picked out CD4+ and CD8+ T cells from PBMCs by sorting. This CDR3 comprises 13 residues. Trimming cost V 5 bases and J 2 bases, with 12 bases left between them. Germline-derived CDR1 and CDR2 are SQVTM and ANQGSEA. This sample is part of a study of CD8+ T cells in alopecia areata. Findings of the study overall: Scalp sample sequencing also detects resident alphabeta T cells of normal skin.

After isolation, RNA underwent reverse transcription to generate cDNA as the sequencing template. The assay was immunoSEQ multiplex PCR, and TCRdb's table has in-frame clones only and misses some. The sample contains around 120,000 clones, roughly two thirds of which appear only once. The sequenced sample consisted of CD4+ T cells sorted from blood. The rearrangement links TRBV29-1 to TRBJ1-1, with a tentative D call TRBD1 (5 bases). The source is a human donor in good health. CDR3 loop: CSVHGRANTEAFF. The CDR3 coding sequence is TGCAGCGTTCATGGCAGGGCTAACACTGAAGCTTTCTTT.